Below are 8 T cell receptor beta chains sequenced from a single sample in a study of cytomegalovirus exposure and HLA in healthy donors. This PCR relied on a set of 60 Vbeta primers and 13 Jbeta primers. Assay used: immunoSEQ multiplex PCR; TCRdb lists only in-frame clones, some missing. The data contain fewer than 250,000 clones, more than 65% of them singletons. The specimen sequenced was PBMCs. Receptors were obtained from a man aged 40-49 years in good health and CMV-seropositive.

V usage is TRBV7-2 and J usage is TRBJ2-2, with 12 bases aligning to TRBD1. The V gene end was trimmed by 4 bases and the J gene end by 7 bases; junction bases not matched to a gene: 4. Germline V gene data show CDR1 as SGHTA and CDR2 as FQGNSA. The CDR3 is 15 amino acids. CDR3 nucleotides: TGTGCCAGCAGCTCGGGACAGGGGGCGGTCGGGGAGCTGTTTTTT. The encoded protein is CASSSGQGAVGELFF. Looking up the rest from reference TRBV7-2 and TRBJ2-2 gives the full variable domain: GAGVSQSPSNKVTEKGKDVELRCDPISGHTALYWYRQSLGQGLEFLIYFQGNSAPDKSGLPSDRFSAERTGGSVSTLTIQRTQQEDSAVYLCASSSGQGAVGELFFGEGSRLTVL.

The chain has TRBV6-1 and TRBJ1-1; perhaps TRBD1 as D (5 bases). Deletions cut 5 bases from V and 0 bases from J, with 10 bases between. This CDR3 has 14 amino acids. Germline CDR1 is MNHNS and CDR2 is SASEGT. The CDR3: CASSTRVMNTEAFF. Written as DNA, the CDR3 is TGTGCCAGCAGTACCAGGGTGATGAACACTGAAGCTTTCTTT.

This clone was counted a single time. For the CDR3, the DNA is TGTGCCAGCAGTGTGGGAGGGGGCAAAAACATTCAGTACTTC. Its protein is CASSVGGGKNIQYF. The chain carries TRBV6-1 and TRBJ2-4, with D tentatively TRBD2 (7 bases). The CDR3 is 14 residues long. Trimming stripped 4 bases from V and 3 bases from J, with 10 bases between. Per the germline V gene, CDR1 is MNHNS and CDR2 is SASEGT.

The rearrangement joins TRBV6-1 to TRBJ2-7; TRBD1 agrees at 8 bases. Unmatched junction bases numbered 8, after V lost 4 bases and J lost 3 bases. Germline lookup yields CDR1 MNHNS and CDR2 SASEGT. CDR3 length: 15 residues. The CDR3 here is CASSARTGIGYEQYF. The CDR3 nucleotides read TGTGCCAGCAGTGCCAGGACAGGGATAGGCTACGAGCAGTACTTC.

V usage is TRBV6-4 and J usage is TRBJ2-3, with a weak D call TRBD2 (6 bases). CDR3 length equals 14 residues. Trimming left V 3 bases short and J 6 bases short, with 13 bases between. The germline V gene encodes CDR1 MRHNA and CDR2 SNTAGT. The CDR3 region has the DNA TGTGCCAGCAGTGAGCGGCGGGGTCTCGATACGCAGTATTTT. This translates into CASSERRGLDTQYF.

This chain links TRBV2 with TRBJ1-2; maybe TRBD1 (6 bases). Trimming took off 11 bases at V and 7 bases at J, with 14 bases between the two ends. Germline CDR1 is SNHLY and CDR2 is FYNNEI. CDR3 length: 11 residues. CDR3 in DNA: TGTGCCGGGGGGGCAGGGTCTGGCTACACCTTC. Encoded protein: CAGGAGSGYTF.

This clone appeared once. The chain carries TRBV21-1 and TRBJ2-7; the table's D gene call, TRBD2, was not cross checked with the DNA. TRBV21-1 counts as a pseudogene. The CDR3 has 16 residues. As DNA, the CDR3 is TGTGCCAGCAGCCAACGACTAGCGGGGGGGCGTTACGAGCAGTACTTC. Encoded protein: CASSQRLAGGRYEQYF.

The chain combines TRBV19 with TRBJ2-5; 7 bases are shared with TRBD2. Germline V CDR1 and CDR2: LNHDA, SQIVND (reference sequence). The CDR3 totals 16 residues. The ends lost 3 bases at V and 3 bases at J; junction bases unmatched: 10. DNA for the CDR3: TGTGCCAGTAGTATCGGGTCGGGAGGAGGAGAAGAGACCCAGTACTTC. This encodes CASSIGSGGGEETQYF.